These T cell receptor beta chains were read from a single sample in a study of blood T cell repertoires in COVID-19. The assay was immunoSEQ multiplex PCR, and TCRdb's table has in-frame clones only and misses some. The sample contains 100,000 or so clones, 75% to 95% of which appear only once. The sequencing sample was made of peripheral blood. All receptors derive from a young man with acute or convalescent COVID-19. Both conserved end residues are part of each CDR3. A D gene is named only where the DNA matches it firmly. Part of the rows lack a size; the others show once, few, many or a class for expanded clones.

J: TRBJ2-1
D: .
V: TRBV3-1/TRBV3-2
size: .
CDR3: CASRAGQFNEQFF
DNA: TGTGCCAGCAGGGCCGGACAGTTCAATGAGCAGTTCTTC

J: TRBJ2-1
D: .
V: TRBV5-1
size: .
CDR3: CASRFDQSVYNEQFF
DNA: TGCGCCAGCAGATTTGATCAGAGCGTATACAATGAGCAGTTCTTC

J: TRBJ1-3
D: TRBD1
V: TRBV4-1
size: .
CDR3: CASSQALGQGPSGNTIYF
DNA: TGCGCCAGCAGCCAAGCCCTTGGACAGGGGCCCTCTGGAAACACCATATATTTT

J: TRBJ1-1
D: .
V: TRBV5-6
size: .
CDR3: CASSLEVNTEAFF
DNA: TGTGCCAGCAGCCTAGAAGTGAACACTGAAGCTTTCTTT

J: TRBJ2-5
D: TRBD1
V: TRBV7-9
size: .
CDR3: CASSLGTGEETQYF
DNA: TGTGCCAGCAGCTTAGGGACAGGGGAAGAGACCCAGTACTTC

J: TRBJ1-5
D: .
V: TRBV6-6
size: few
CDR3: CASSLREGGVQPQHF
DNA: TGTGCCAGCAGTCTCCGGGAAGGGGGTGTTCAGCCCCAGCATTTT

J: TRBJ2-1
D: TRBD2
V: TRBV24-1
size: .
CDR3: CATSDPSTSGINEQFF
DNA: TGTGCCACCAGTGATCCTTCGACTAGCGGGATAAATGAGCAGTTCTTC

J: TRBJ1-2
D: TRBD1
V: TRBV29-1
size: .
CDR3: CSVDRGRGYTF
DNA: TGCAGCGTGGACAGGGGGCGAGGCTACACCTTC

J: TRBJ1-1
D: .
V: TRBV7-2
size: .
CDR3: CASSPREAMNTEAFF
DNA: TGTGCCAGCAGCCCTAGGGAGGCGATGAACACTGAAGCTTTCTTT

J: TRBJ1-3
D: .
V: TRBV20-1
size: .
CDR3: CSARVIDTIYF
DNA: TGCAGTGCTAGAGTAATAGACACCATATATTTT

J: TRBJ2-2
D: .
V: TRBV9
size: once
CDR3: CASSSHRDTGELFF
DNA: TGTGCCAGCAGCTCCCACCGCGACACCGGGGAGCTGTTTTTT

J: TRBJ2-7
D: TRBD2
V: TRBV2
size: .
CDR3: CASSAGLAALEQYF
DNA: TGTGCCAGCAGTGCTGGGCTAGCGGCGCTCGAGCAGTACTTC

J: TRBJ2-1
D: TRBD1
V: TRBV12-3/TRBV12-4
size: .
CDR3: CASRKDRGYEQFF
DNA: TGTGCCAGCAGAAAGGACAGGGGCTATGAGCAGTTCTTC

J: TRBJ1-2
D: TRBD1
V: TRBV18
size: .
CDR3: CASSPPDRGNYGYTF
DNA: TGTGCCAGCTCACCACCAGACAGGGGAAACTATGGCTACACCTTC

J: TRBJ1-2
D: .
V: TRBV7-9
size: .
CDR3: CASSPKGEAYGYTF
DNA: TGTGCCAGCAGCCCGAAGGGGGAAGCTTATGGCTACACCTTC

J: TRBJ2-5
D: .
V: TRBV5-1
size: .
CDR3: CASSPRAGLETQYF
DNA: TGCGCCAGCAGCCCCCGCGCAGGGTTAGAGACCCAGTACTTC